This T cell receptor (beta chain) was sequenced in a study of cytomegalovirus exposure and HLA in healthy donors. Study-wide results and limits: A link between a missense DCLRE1C variant and TCR beta V- and J-gene trimming emerged from a later analysis. Prior analysis indicated that the majority of TCR beta V segments exhibited productivity approximately 90% or approximately 30% of the time. Available immune exposure information was restricted to CMV serostatus only.

Comment on this clone: Its target is unknown.

It was with 60 Vbeta and 13 Jbeta primers that the PCR ran. Clones were sequenced by immunoSEQ multiplex PCR, and TCRdb holds only the in-frame ones, with some missing. This sample has about 170,000 clones, with approximately 80% found just once. The sequencing input was PBMCs. This clonotype originated in a male donor in good health and CMV-seronegative.

For the CDR3, the DNA is TGCGCCAGCAGCTTGTTAGAGGTGAACACTGAAGCTTTCTTT. It is translated as CASSLLEVNTEAFF. The rearrangement joins TRBV5-1 to TRBJ1-1; D not certain. Trimming removed 1 base at V and 0 bases at J, with 7 bases between. CDR3 length: 14 amino acids. Germline CDR1 reads SGHRS; CDR2 reads YFSETQ.